This entry lists 20 T cell receptor beta chains sequenced from one sample in a study of PD-L1 blockade in urothelial cancer. TCRdb keeps only in-frame clones here, not all; method: immunoSEQ multiplex PCR. The sample shows around 51,000 clones, approximately 84% of them seen only once. The sample was PBMCs, taken around atezolizumab (anti-PD-L1) treatment. The receptors derive from a man in his sixties with urothelial cancer.

This sequence joins TRBV30 and TRBJ2-7; 7 bases line up with TRBD1. J gave up 2 bases and V 5 bases, and 3 bases lay outside the gene matches. From germline, CDR1 is GTSNPN and CDR2 SVGIG (reference sequence). The CDR3 length is 12 residues. CDR3: CAWGGQAYEQYF. The CDR3 DNA is TGTGCCTGGGGCGGACAGGCCTACGAGCAGTACTTC.

DNA of the CDR3: TGTGCCAGCTCACCACGCGGCACCCAGAACACTGAAGCTTTCTTT. Translating it yields CASSPRGTQNTEAFF. The V gene is TRBV18, the J gene TRBJ1-1; D not certain. Germline CDR1 reads KGHSH; CDR2 reads LQKENI. The V and J ends lost 1 base and 1 base respectively, with 10 bases between them. The CDR3 contains 15 residues.

This CDR3 is CASRSGSAGSYNSPLHF. The DNA of the CDR3 is TGCGCCAGCAGGTCGGGGTCGGCGGGTTCCTATAATTCACCCCTCCACTTT. This chain connects TRBV5-1 to TRBJ1-6; D is undetermined. Germline V CDR1 and CDR2: SGHRS, YFSETQ. Trimming removed 5 bases at V and 1 base at J, with 16 bases between. The CDR3 is 17 residues long.

Comments on this clone: The junction departs from germline at one end; a sequencing error may be responsible. J is TRBJ1-2 and V is TRBV11-1; 11 nucleotides match TRBD1. There are 16 residues in the CDR3. In germline, CDR1 is SGHAT, CDR2 FQDESV (reference sequence). The CDR3 protein is CASSIAGTGGPYGYTF. The CDR3 DNA reads as TGTGCCAGCAGCATAGCTGGGACAGGGGGACCCTATGGCTACACCTTC.

This clone was observed once. J is TRBJ1-2 and V is TRBV27; D not resolved. This CDR3 contains 15 residues. Germline V gene sequence: CDR1 MNHEY, CDR2 SMNVEV (reference sequence). V lost 5 bases and J lost 4, with 17 bases in between. CDR3 bases: TGTGCCAGCAGTCACCGTGGCGGGCGCGCCTATGGCTACACCTTC. It is translated as CASSHRGGRAYGYTF.

The count of this clone is one. This sequence joins TRBV7-3 and TRBJ2-2, with a tentative D call TRBD2 (7 bases). The germline V gene has CDR1 SGHTA and CDR2 FQGTGA. The CDR3 totals 18 residues. V was trimmed by 3 bases and J by 4 bases, leaving 21 bases between them. The DNA for the CDR3 is TGTGCCAGCAGCTTTCCTCCGGAGGCGGGGGCATTCACCGGGGAGCTGTTTTTT. Protein: CASSFPPEAGAFTGELFF.

V is TRBV5-6 and J is TRBJ1-2; 8 nucleotides agree with TRBD1. Looked up from germline, CDR1 is SGHDT and CDR2 is YYEEEE. This CDR3 contains 16 residues. V was pared by 5 bases and J by 4 bases, with 13 bases of the junction left unmatched. CDR3 nucleotides: TGTGCCAGCAGTCGTTCTCTCGACAGGGGTTCCTATGGCTACACCTTC. It encodes CASSRSLDRGSYGYTF.

The CDR3 loop reads CASSYRGIYTGELFF. Written as DNA, the CDR3 is TGTGCCAGCAGTTACAGGGGGATTTACACCGGGGAGCTGTTTTTT. The gene calls are TRBV6-5 and TRBJ2-2; a possible D gene is TRBD1 (6 bases). This CDR3 is 15 amino acids long. The V gene lost 2 bases and the J gene lost 3 bases, with 10 bases spanning the gap. The V gene's germline CDR1 is MNHEY and CDR2 SVGAGI.

This clone has just one count. This chain connects TRBV7-3 to TRBJ2-3, with 9 nucleotides matching TRBD1. The V gene's germline CDR1 is SGHTA and CDR2 FQGTGA. The CDR3 is 17 amino acids. V lost 1 base, J lost 0 bases, and 5 bases stayed unmatched. This CDR3 is CASSLKLGTGSTDTQYF. DNA of the CDR3: TGTGCCAGCAGCTTAAAGTTGGGGACAGGGAGCACAGATACGCAGTATTTT.

V is TRBV6-5 and J is TRBJ2-7; TRBD2 might be the D (5 bases). The CDR3 length is 15 residues. Between the trimmed V and J ends, which lost 6 bases and 6 bases, there was a span of 21 bases. Germline assignment: CDR1 MNHEY and CDR2 SVGAGI. The CDR3 region is CASRTPGKSYAEQYF. The CDR3 nucleotides read TGTGCCAGCAGAACACCCGGGAAGAGCTACGCCGAGCAGTACTTC.

V usage is TRBV11-3 and J usage is TRBJ1-4; TRBD1 might be the D (5 bases). CDR1 SGHNT and CDR2 YENEEA come from the germline V gene. Trimming removed 1 base from V and 8 bases from J, with 11 bases in between. The CDR3 extends over 14 amino acids. CDR3 nucleotides: TGTGCCAGCAGCTTAGGGCAGGGTCGGGAAAAACTGTTTTTT. Its protein is CASSLGQGREKLFF.

Comment on this clone: An end of the junction differs from the germline gene, which may be a read error. This chain connects TRBV10-3 to TRBJ2-5; D may be TRBD1 (5 bases). This CDR3 region has 13 residues. The germline V gene has CDR1 ENHRY and CDR2 SYGVKD. The CDR3 nucleotides are TGTGCCAGCAGTTACTCCCACAGGGAGACCCAGTACTTC. Protein: CASSYSHRETQYF.

This clone was detected only a few times. V gene TRBV2 combines with J gene TRBJ1-5; 7 bases line up with TRBD1. CDR3 size: 14 residues. Germline loops: CDR1 SNHLY, CDR2 FYNNEI. V was pared by 7 bases and J by 0 bases, with 3 bases of the junction left unmatched. The CDR3 is CASTPGGSNQPQHF. DNA of the CDR3: TGTGCCAGCACCCCAGGGGGTAGCAATCAGCCCCAGCATTTT.

A single count supports this clone. The J gene is TRBJ1-3, the V gene TRBV18, with a possible D match to TRBD1 (5 bases). Trimming cost V 2 bases and J 0 bases, with 8 bases left between them. The CDR3 is 15 amino acids. Germline values: CDR1 KGHSH, CDR2 LQKENI. CDR3 sequence (DNA): TGTGCCAGCTCACCAGCTCAGGGCTCTGGAAACACCATATATTTT. Its translation: CASSPAQGSGNTIYF.

The V gene is TRBV19, the J gene TRBJ2-6; 10 bases map to TRBD1. J lost 4 bases, V lost 8 bases, and 2 bases had no gene match. The CDR3 spans 14 residues. Per germline, CDR1 LNHDA and CDR2 SQIVND (reference sequence). For the CDR3, the DNA is TGTGCCAGTGGGACAGGGGTCGGGGCCAACGTCCTGACTTTC. Translation gives CASGTGVGANVLTF.

The V gene is TRBV7-2, the J gene TRBJ2-3; TRBD2 is a possible D gene (5 bases). This CDR3 contains 13 residues. In germline, CDR1 is SGHTA, CDR2 FQGNSA. V dropped 5 bases and J dropped 5 bases, with 11 bases sitting between them. The CDR3, as DNA: TGTGCCAGCAGCAATCGGGGAAGAGATACGCAGTATTTT. Translating gives CASSNRGRDTQYF. Full variable domain (rest looked up from reference TRBV7-2 and TRBJ2-3): GAGVSQSPSNKVTEKGKDVELRCDPISGHTALYWYRQSLGQGLEFLIYFQGNSAPDKSGLPSDRFSAERTGGSVSTLTIQRTQQEDSAVYLCASSNRGRDTQYFGPGTRLTVL.

The CDR3 region is CASRSSGTGEGYTF. CDR3 in DNA: TGTGCCAGCAGGTCCTCCGGGACAGGGGAAGGCTACACCTTC. This chain links TRBV28 with TRBJ1-2; 10 bases are a match to TRBD1. CDR3 length: 14 residues. V gave up 6 bases and J gave up 8 bases; unmatched junction bases: 9. Germline values: CDR1 MDHEN, CDR2 SYDVKM.

This clone was observed once. The J gene is TRBJ1-2, the V gene TRBV7-8; the D is unclear. V was cut by 1 base and J by 2 bases, with 11 bases left in between. CDR1 and CDR2 from the germline V gene are SGHVS and FQNEAQ. This CDR3 region has 15 residues. The CDR3 region has the DNA TGTGCCAGCAGCTTAGTTTCCGGGATGAACTATGGCTACACCTTC. This codes for CASSLVSGMNYGYTF.

The chain combines TRBV10-3 with TRBJ2-1; 7 nucleotides align to TRBD2. This CDR3 region has 15 residues. Germline CDR1 and CDR2: ENHRY and SYGVKD. J gave up 6 bases and V 0 bases, and 5 bases lay outside the gene matches. The CDR3 sequence: CAISESRTRSNEQFF. The CDR3 nucleotides are TGTGCCATCAGTGAGTCGAGGACTAGATCCAATGAGCAGTTCTTC.

The chain has TRBV7-9 and TRBJ2-1; 10 bases are shared with TRBD2. The CDR3 has 15 residues. The V and J ends lost 3 bases and 12 bases, in that order; junction bases with no gene match: 11. Germline V gene data show CDR1 as SEHNR and CDR2 as FQNEAQ (reference sequence). CDR3 loop: CASSFGTSATLAQFF. The CDR3 bases are TGTGCCAGCAGCTTTGGGACTAGCGCCACTTTGGCGCAGTTCTTC.